A single sample gave rise to the 3 T cell receptor beta chains below, sequenced in a study of type 1 regulatory T cells. The study's findings and limits: Type 1 regulatory T cells had a more restricted TCR repertoire than non-type 1 regulatory T cells.

Via MiXCR, TCRdb re-called the reads, giving one row per CDR3 protein. The sample yields about 5,000 distinct CDR3 sequences, 20% to 30% seen once. For these receptors, no antigen is known. The source material was cultured type 1 regulatory T (Tr1) cells, either the whole culture or a sorted fraction (not recorded which). The receptors shown here come from a human donor in good health.

The chain couples TRBV11-3 to TRBJ2-2; no reliable D call. The germline V gene has CDR1 SGHNT and CDR2 YENEEA. The V end lost 2 bases, the J end lost 5 bases, and 6 bases lay between the germline ends. There are 13 residues in the CDR3. The CDR3 DNA follows: TGTGCCAGCAGCTTATATCTGACCGGGGAGCTGTTTTTT. This sequence encodes CASSLYLTGELFF.

CDR3 coding DNA: TGTGCCAGCAGGGACTCGACAGGGGGCCGTGAAGCTTTCTTT. Its protein product is CASRDSTGGREAFF. The chain recombines TRBV12-3 or TRBV12-4 with TRBJ1-1, with 10 bases that match TRBD1. The J segment lost 7 bases and the V segment lost 6 bases, leaving 8 bases of the junction unmatched. CDR3 length equals 14 residues.

The chain is built from TRBV18 and TRBJ1-6; possible D gene TRBD1, 6 bases. This CDR3 is built from 15 residues. CDR1 is KGHSH and CDR2 is LQKENI in the germline V gene. V was shortened by 5 bases and J by 7 bases, with 15 bases between the two germline ends. CDR3 sequence: CASSADRLPNSPLHF. The CDR3 nucleotides are TGTGCCAGCTCAGCTGACAGGCTCCCCAATTCACCCCTCCACTTT.